The 9 T cell receptor beta chains below come from one sample, sequenced in a study of cytomegalovirus exposure and HLA in healthy donors. This PCR relied on a set of 60 Vbeta primers and 13 Jbeta primers. Sequencing used immunoSEQ multiplex PCR; TCRdb keeps in-frame clones, though not all of them. The sample has about 140,000 clones; around 9.7% are singletons. The sample was PBMCs. The receptor set was obtained from a middle-aged man in good health and CMV-seronegative.

The V gene is TRBV9, the J gene TRBJ1-4, with 7 bases fitting TRBD1. Unmatched junction bases numbered 3, after V lost 4 bases and J lost 3 bases. Germline assignment: CDR1 SGDLS and CDR2 YYNGEE. There are 14 residues in the CDR3. The CDR3, as DNA: TGTGCCAGCAGCATCGGGACAGCTAATGAAAAACTGTTTTTT. Encoded protein: CASSIGTANEKLFF.

This clone appeared a few times. The genes are TRBV6-6 and TRBJ1-1, with D perhaps TRBD1 (5 bases). With 8 bases removed from V and 1 base from J, the gap between germline ends came to 8 bases. The CDR3 length is 12 residues. The germline gives CDR1 MNHNY, CDR2 SVGAGI (reference sequence). The CDR3 region has the DNA TGTGCCAGCTATAGGGGGAACACTGAAGCTTTCTTT. The encoded protein is CASYRGNTEAFF.

This rearrangement joins TRBV5-1 to TRBJ2-5, with TRBD2 as a possible D gene (6 bases). In germline, CDR1 is SGHRS, CDR2 YFSETQ. The germline V and J ends were trimmed by 3 bases and 4 bases, with 19 bases remaining between them. The CDR3 runs 16 residues. The DNA for the CDR3 is TGCGCCAGCAGCTGGGGGTCAACGGGGGACCGAGAGACCCAGTACTTC. Residues: CASSWGSTGDRETQYF.

This chain links TRBV18 with TRBJ1-1; 8 bases are a match to TRBD1. The CDR3 spans 17 residues. J gave up 3 bases and V 2 bases, and 11 bases lay outside the gene matches. Per germline, CDR1 KGHSH and CDR2 LQKENI. The CDR3 DNA reads as TGTGCCAGCTCACCAAAGACAGGGGACCGTCCCTACACTGAAGCTTTCTTT. Its protein is CASSPKTGDRPYTEAFF.

This clone appeared a few times. The chain recombines TRBV7-3 with TRBJ2-6; D might be TRBD2 (6 bases). Germline V gene sequence: CDR1 SGHTA, CDR2 FQGTGA. The CDR3 has 17 residues. The V end was cut by 2 bases, the J end by 2 bases, with 13 bases between. The chain's CDR3 is CASSLFSAGTGANVLTF. The CDR3 nucleotides read TGTGCCAGCAGCTTATTTTCCGCGGGAACTGGGGCCAACGTCCTGACTTTC.

The chain uses TRBV5-6 and TRBJ2-5, with unresolved D. The length of the CDR3 is 15 residues. Germline CDR1 is SGHDT and CDR2 is YYEEEE. V dropped 4 bases and J dropped 0 bases, with 13 bases sitting between them. The CDR3 reads CASSPGLWNQETQYF. DNA of the CDR3: TGTGCCAGCAGCCCAGGTTTATGGAACCAAGAGACCCAGTACTTC. The complete variable domain, with remaining parts taken from reference TRBV5-6 and TRBJ2-5, reads DAGVTQSPTHLIKTRGQQVTLRCSPKSGHDTVSWYQQALGQGPQFIFQYYEEEERQRGNFPDRFSGHQFPNYSSELNVNALLLGDSALYLCASSPGLWNQETQYFGPGTRLLVL.

CDR3 coding DNA: TGTGCCAGCACCCCCCAACAGGGGGGTCATGGCTACACCTTC. This gives the protein CASTPQQGGHGYTF. This chain links TRBV9 with TRBJ1-2; 8 positions match TRBD1. V trimming: 6 bases; J trimming: 6 bases; junction bases outside the gene matches: 10. Germline V gives CDR1 SGDLS, CDR2 YYNGEE. The CDR3 covers 14 residues.

The chain couples TRBV7-9 to TRBJ2-7; possible D gene TRBD1, 6 bases. The germline V and J ends were trimmed by 2 bases and 2 bases, with 10 bases remaining between them. The CDR3 spans 14 residues. Looked up from germline, CDR1 is SEHNR and CDR2 is FQNEAQ (reference sequence). The CDR3 region is CASSLQGITYEQYF. In DNA form, the CDR3 reads TGTGCCAGCAGCTTACAGGGGATAACCTACGAGCAGTACTTC.

The genes are TRBV2 and TRBJ2-7; 12 bases match TRBD1. The CDR3 has 13 amino acids. CDR1 and CDR2 from the germline V gene are SNHLY and FYNNEI. Unmatched junction bases numbered 2, after V lost 7 bases and J lost 4 bases. CDR3: CASKGQGAYEQYF. CDR3 DNA sequence: TGTGCCAGCAAGGGACAGGGGGCTTACGAGCAGTACTTC.